A single sample is the source of the 2 T cell receptor beta chains below, sequenced in a study of blood T cells in healthy people across ages. Primers used in a second PCR of roughly 7 to 12 cycles were a sample-barcoded 5' primer and a J-beta primer mix. TCRdb analysed the 5' RACE reads with MiXCR anew, one entry per CDR3 protein. This sample yields 870,000 or so distinct CDR3 sequences, of which 29% are seen a single time; approximately 15% belongs to the top ten. The sequenced material came from blood. The receptors were gathered from a woman of 80 years or more in good health.

This clonotype was observed at least ten times. This chain joins TRBV20-1 and TRBJ2-5; 7 nucleotides align to TRBD2. The length of the CDR3 is 14 residues. From germline, CDR1 is DFQATT and CDR2 SNEGSKA (reference sequence). The V and J ends lost 4 bases and 9 bases, in that order; junction bases with no gene match: 14. CDR3 amino acids: CSAIDRSRGGAQYF. The CDR3 region has the DNA TGCAGTGCTATAGACAGATCAAGGGGAGGGGCCCAGTACTTC.

This clonotype was recorded many times. The chain employs TRBV7-2 and TRBJ1-4; D not resolved. The V gene's germline CDR1 is SGHTA and CDR2 FQGNSA. The length of the CDR3 is 16 residues. The ends were cut back, 3 bases at V and 0 bases at J, with 11 bases in the middle. CDR3 amino acids: CASSFLPGPTNEKLFF. The CDR3 DNA is TGTGCCAGCAGCTTCCTACCGGGTCCAACTAATGAAAAACTGTTTTTT.